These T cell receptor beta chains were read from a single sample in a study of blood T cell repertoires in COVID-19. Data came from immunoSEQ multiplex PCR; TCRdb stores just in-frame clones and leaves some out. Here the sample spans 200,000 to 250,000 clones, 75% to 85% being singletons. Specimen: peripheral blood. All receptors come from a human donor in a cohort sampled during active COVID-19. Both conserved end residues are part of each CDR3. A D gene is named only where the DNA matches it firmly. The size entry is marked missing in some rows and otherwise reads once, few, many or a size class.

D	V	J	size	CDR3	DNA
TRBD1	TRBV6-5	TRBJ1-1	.	CASRTGKTEAFF	TGTGCCAGCAGGACAGGGAAAACTGAAGCTTTCTTT
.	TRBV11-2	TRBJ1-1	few	CASSLEFGRMNTEAFF	TGTGCCAGCAGCTTAGAGTTCGGTCGCATGAACACTGAAGCTTTCTTT
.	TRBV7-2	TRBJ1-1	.	CASSQVVPNTEAFF	TGTGCCAGCAGCCAGGTGGTTCCGAACACTGAAGCTTTCTTT
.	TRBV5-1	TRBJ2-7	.	CASSLDAGSYEQYF	TGCGCCAGCAGCTTGGACGCAGGGTCCTACGAGCAGTACTTC
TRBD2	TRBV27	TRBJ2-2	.	CASKLTSVNTGELFF	TGTGCCAGCAAACTGACTAGCGTGAACACCGGGGAGCTGTTTTTT
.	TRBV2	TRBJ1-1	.	CASSQGSEAFF	TGTGCCAGCAGTCAGGGGTCTGAAGCTTTCTTT
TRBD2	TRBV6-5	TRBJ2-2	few	CASNRERGGELFF	TGTGCCAGCAATCGGGAGCGGGGCGGGGAGCTGTTTTTT
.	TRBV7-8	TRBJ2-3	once	CASSSAKYDTQYF	TGTGCCAGCAGCTCTGCTAAGTACGATACGCAGTATTTT
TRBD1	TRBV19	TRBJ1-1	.	CASSINPGGFTTEAFF	TGTGCCAGTAGTATAAACCCAGGGGGCTTTACCACTGAAGCTTTCTTT
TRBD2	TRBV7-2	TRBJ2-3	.	CASSSPTSLAEGDTQYF	TGTGCCAGCAGCTCCCCCACTTCACTAGCGGAGGGAGATACGCAGTATTTT
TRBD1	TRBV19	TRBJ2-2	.	CASSVGQANTGELFF	TGTGCCAGTAGTGTGGGACAGGCGAACACCGGGGAGCTGTTTTTT
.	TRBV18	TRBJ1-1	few	CASSPRQNTEAFF	TGTGCCAGCTCACCACGGCAAAACACTGAAGCTTTCTTT
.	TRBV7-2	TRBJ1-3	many	CASSQASGNTIYF	TGTGCCAGCAGCCAAGCCTCTGGAAACACCATATATTTT
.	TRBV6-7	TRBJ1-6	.	CASSYSPARGEGSPLHF	TGTGCCAGCAGTTACTCTCCTGCGCGCGGGGAGGGCTCACCCCTCCACTTT
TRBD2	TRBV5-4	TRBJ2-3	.	CASSPGGFSTDTQYF	TGTGCCAGCAGCCCGGGGGGGTTTAGCACAGATACGCAGTATTTT
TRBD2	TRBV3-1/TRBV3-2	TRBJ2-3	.	CASSQDLAADTQYF	TGTGCCAGCAGCCAAGATCTAGCGGCAGATACGCAGTATTTT
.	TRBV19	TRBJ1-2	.	CASIMGAGYGYTF	TGTGCCAGTATTATGGGGGCAGGCTATGGCTACACCTTC
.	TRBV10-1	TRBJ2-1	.	CASSESSIGTAQERGNEQFF	TGCGCCAGCAGTGAGTCGTCGATAGGGACCGCACAAGAGAGGGGGAATGAGCAGTTCTTC
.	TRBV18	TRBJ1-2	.	CASSPGTTHGYTF	TGTGCCAGCTCACCCGGGACAACCCATGGCTACACCTTC
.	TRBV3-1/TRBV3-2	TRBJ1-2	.	CASSQFPPEGYTF	TGTGCCAGCAGCCAATTCCCCCCAGAAGGCTACACCTTC
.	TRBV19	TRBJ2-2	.	CASSIHGSGRNTGELFF	TGTGCCAGTAGTATTCATGGGAGCGGGCGGAACACCGGGGAGCTGTTTTTT
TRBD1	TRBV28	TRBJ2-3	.	CASRTTGGIDTQYF	TGTGCCAGCAGGACGACAGGGGGCATAGATACGCAGTATTTT
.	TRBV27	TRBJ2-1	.	CASSFLGGLNNEQFF	TGTGCCAGCAGTTTCCTGGGGGGGCTAAACAATGAGCAGTTCTTC
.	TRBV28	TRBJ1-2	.	CASSPVLGRGGYGYTF	TGTGCCAGCAGCCCAGTCTTAGGGAGAGGGGGATATGGCTACACCTTC
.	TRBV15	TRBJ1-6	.	CATSRPAAGRKSSYNSPLHF	TGTGCCACCAGCAGACCGGCGGCGGGGCGGAAGAGCTCCTATAATTCACCCCTCCACTTT
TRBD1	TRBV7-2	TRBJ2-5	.	CASSTRQGRGKETQYF	TGTGCCAGCAGCACCCGACAGGGGAGAGGAAAAGAGACCCAGTACTTC
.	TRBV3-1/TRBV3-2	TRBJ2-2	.	CASSQDKRGTGELFF	TGTGCCAGCAGCCAAGACAAGCGAGGCACCGGGGAGCTGTTTTTT
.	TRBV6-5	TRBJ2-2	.	CASSFPGRTGELFF	TGTGCCAGCAGTTTCCCAGGCCGCACCGGGGAGCTGTTTTTT
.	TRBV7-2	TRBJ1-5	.	CASSPGGISNQPQHF	TGTGCCAGCAGCCCGGGGGGAATTAGCAATCAGCCCCAGCATTTT
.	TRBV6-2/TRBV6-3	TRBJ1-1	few	CASSYEAENTEAFF	TGTGCCAGCAGTTACGAGGCGGAGAACACTGAAGCTTTCTTT